This T cell receptor beta chain is from a study of blood T cell repertoires in COVID-19 (dated by TCRdb to 2018 to 2020). With regard to the full study: The collaborator samples originated in the United States, Italy and Spain and spanned the acute and convalescent phases of COVID-19. A freely available public database, intended as a resource for researchers studying the immune response to SARS-CoV-2, is where the repertoires were released. A de-identified subject ID, COVID-19 status, age in years and sex were almost always included in the sample metadata. Where available, HLA class I and class II types were obtained from metadata supplied by the sample provider rather than from assay-based typing. Samples came from the ongoing ImmuneRACE study (first 160 participants) plus 1,254 subjects from 6 global collaborators. The prospective study material was composed of cDNA or gDNA derived from T cells, B-cell-depleted T cells, or PBMCs. Deeply sampled blood TCRbeta repertoires from subjects exposed to, actively infected with, or recovered from COVID-19 were included in the dataset.

This clone was seen a few times. It has no known antigen specificity. The record has no base qualities; no much larger clone is one base away. Taken from cysteine to phenylalanine, the CDR3 has 15 residues. Only the CDR3 portion is preserved as DNA: 45 bases, with reading frame beginning at the first base. From V the trimming removes 5 bases and from J it removes 1 base, while the gene matches leave 2 bases of the junction unaccounted for. Taken from the germline V gene, the CDR1 and CDR2 loops are MNHEY and SVGAGI. Broad study findings and their caveats: The amount of clinical and demographic metadata varied by source and participant and was provided uncurated.

Each collaborating institution followed its own protocols to collect whole blood in K2EDTA tubes. For TCRbeta analysis, collaborators shipped samples in one of three forms: frozen whole blood, isolated PBMCs, or DNA extracted from either of those sample types. TCRbeta CDR3 regions were amplified from genomic DNA by means of the immunoSEQ Assay, a bias-controlled multiplex PCR. The paper's processing steps were these. The number of nucleated cells in each sample was estimated by amplification of reference gene primers within the assay. Sequence reads were collapsed and filtered to measure the absolute abundance of every unique TCRbeta CDR3 rearrangement. For each sample, productive Simpson clonality was calculated as the square root of Simpson's diversity index over productive rearrangements. Held by TCRdb, this immuneACCESS table contains in-frame sequences only and omits some clones. Under half of the omission traces to an unresolved V gene where checked; the cause of the rest is unknown. V, J and clone size reflect that table, while D and trimming were determined from the DNA. This sample has about 320,000 clones in its table, and about 82% of those were observed once. The ten largest clones capture just over 7% of the sample.

This clonotype was sampled from a human donor in a cohort sampled during active COVID-19. The V and J segments used are TRBV6-5 and TRBJ2-6, with 7 bases aligning to TRBD2. Sequenced: peripheral blood. The base sequence is TGTGCCAGCAGTCCAGCGGGGTCTGGGGCCAACGTCCTGACTTTC. Its translation is CASSPAGSGANVLTF.